This is a list of T cell receptor beta chains from one sample in a study of cytomegalovirus exposure and HLA in healthy donors. Produced via immunoSEQ multiplex PCR; TCRdb's table is partial and in-frame only. The sample lists about 140,000 clones, about 80% occurring once. The sequenced sample was PBMCs. Every receptor here comes from a woman in her 40s in good health and CMV-seronegative. CDR3s include the opening cysteine and the closing phenylalanine or tryptophan. D genes are given only for firm matches. The size entry is marked missing in some rows and otherwise reads once, few, many or a size class.

d_call	v_call	clone_size	j_call	cdr3_aa	cdr3_nt
NA	TRBV20-1	NA	TRBJ2-1	CSAPHGEQFF	TGCAGTGCCCCCCACGGGGAGCAGTTCTTC
TRBD2	TRBV5-1	NA	TRBJ2-7	CASRVSLAANYEQYF	TGCGCCAGCAGGGTTAGTCTAGCGGCAAACTACGAGCAGTACTTC
NA	TRBV28	NA	TRBJ2-4	CASTEIAKNIQYF	TGTGCCAGCACCGAGATAGCCAAAAACATTCAGTACTTC
NA	TRBV2	NA	TRBJ1-6	CASRHSRELHSPLHF	TGTGCCAGCCGACATTCTCGGGAGCTCCATTCACCCCTCCACTTT
NA	TRBV6-5	once	TRBJ1-1	CASSYEGGTMNTEAFF	TGTGCCAGCAGTTATGAGGGGGGGACCATGAACACTGAAGCTTTCTTT
NA	TRBV6-5	NA	TRBJ1-5	CASSYQGGSNQPQHF	TGTGCCAGCAGTTATCAAGGGGGAAGCAATCAGCCCCAGCATTTT
TRBD2	TRBV12-5	once	TRBJ2-7	CASAQAGGNYEQYF	TGTGCTAGTGCCCAAGCGGGAGGAAACTACGAGCAGTACTTC
NA	TRBV2	NA	TRBJ2-7	CASSEAATSYEQYF	TGTGCCAGCAGTGAAGCAGCGACGTCCTACGAGCAGTACTTC
NA	TRBV6-6	once	TRBJ2-1	CASSYSRTDNEQFF	TGTGCCAGCAGTTACTCCAGGACAGACAATGAGCAGTTCTTC
NA	TRBV28	NA	TRBJ1-1	CASSLYDRLNTEAFF	TGTGCCAGCAGTTTGTATGACAGACTGAACACTGAAGCTTTCTTT
NA	TRBV11-2	NA	TRBJ2-7	CASSSDRQIHPEQYF	TGTGCCAGCAGCTCAGACAGGCAGATTCATCCCGAGCAGTACTTC
TRBD1	TRBV4-3	NA	TRBJ1-5	CASSPLGQGGDQPQHF	TGCGCCAGCAGCCCCCTGGGACAGGGCGGTGATCAGCCCCAGCATTTT
NA	TRBV28	NA	TRBJ1-5	CASSLGRQPQHF	TGTGCCAGCAGTTTAGGGAGACAGCCCCAGCATTTT
TRBD1	TRBV7-9	few	TRBJ1-5	CASSLETGNQPQHF	TGTGCCAGCAGCTTAGAGACAGGGAATCAGCCCCAGCATTTT
TRBD1	TRBV28	NA	TRBJ2-7	CASRPTWDSGQYF	TGTGCCAGCAGACCCACCTGGGACAGCGGGCAGTACTTC
NA	TRBV7-9	NA	TRBJ2-7	CASSQTASYEQYF	TGTGCCAGCAGCCAGACAGCGTCCTACGAGCAGTACTTC
NA	TRBV7-8	NA	TRBJ2-1	CASSQGLTEQFF	TGTGCCAGCAGCCAGGGACTGACTGAGCAGTTCTTC
TRBD1	TRBV7-3	NA	TRBJ2-2	CASSPYRGGDGELFF	TGTGCCAGCAGCCCTTACAGGGGTGGAGACGGGGAGCTGTTTTTT
TRBD1	TRBV10-3	few	TRBJ2-7	CAISPGQGRYEQYF	TGTGCCATCAGTCCGGGACAGGGGAGGTACGAGCAGTACTTC
TRBD1	TRBV4-2	NA	TRBJ1-1	CASSRAGQWDTEAFF	TGTGCCAGCAGCCGGGCGGGACAGTGGGACACTGAAGCTTTCTTT
TRBD2	TRBV23-1	NA	TRBJ2-1	CASSQIKSSGIRIGYNEQFF	TGCGCCAGCAGTCAAATAAAGTCTAGCGGGATTAGAATCGGCTACAATGAGCAGTTCTTC
TRBD1	TRBV5-6	NA	TRBJ2-7	CASSQGDSHYEQYF	TGTGCCAGCAGCCAAGGGGACAGCCACTACGAGCAGTACTTC
NA	TRBV5-6	NA	TRBJ2-7	CASSLGRGSYEQYF	TGTGCCAGCAGCTTGGGCAGGGGTTCGTACGAGCAGTACTTC
TRBD2	TRBV7-3	once	TRBJ2-1	CASSLPSSGRRIYNEQFF	TGTGCCAGCAGCTTACCCTCTAGCGGTCGAAGGATATACAATGAGCAGTTCTTC
NA	TRBV11-2	few	TRBJ1-1	CASSLASSGTEAFF	TGTGCCAGCAGCTTAGCCTCGAGCGGAACTGAAGCTTTCTTT
NA	TRBV7-2	once	TRBJ1-4	CASSTPNLAGQGRQEKLFF	TGTGCCAGCAGCACTCCAAATTTGGCTGGGCAGGGCCGGCAAGAAAAACTGTTTTTT
TRBD1	TRBV5-1	NA	TRBJ1-2	CASSRDGQGGLGYTF	TGCGCCAGCAGCCGAGATGGACAGGGAGGTTTGGGCTACACCTTC
TRBD1	TRBV10-2	NA	TRBJ1-4	CASRPTGGHEKLFF	TGCGCCAGCAGACCGACAGGGGGGCATGAAAAACTGTTTTTT
TRBD1	TRBV28	NA	TRBJ2-2	CASSPGTGFTGELFF	TGTGCCAGCAGTCCGGGGACAGGGTTCACCGGGGAGCTGTTTTTT
NA	TRBV23-1	NA	TRBJ2-1	CAPHVIGSWLVNEQFF	TGCGCCCCCCACGTCATAGGGAGTTGGTTGGTAAATGAGCAGTTCTTC
NA	TRBV9	NA	TRBJ1-1	CASSRDFSNTEAFF	TGTGCCAGCAGTCGGGACTTCTCGAACACTGAAGCTTTCTTT
TRBD2	TRBV5-6	few	TRBJ2-4	CASSLLRAGVRNIQYF	TGTGCCAGCAGCTTGTTAAGAGCGGGAGTGCGAAACATTCAGTACTTC
TRBD2	TRBV7-9	NA	TRBJ2-1	CSSSWIGGGSGNEQFF	TGTTCCAGCAGCTGGATTGGTGGCGGGAGTGGGAATGAGCAGTTCTTC
TRBD2	TRBV28	NA	TRBJ2-7	CASSFLAGSYEQYF	TGTGCCAGCAGTTTTCTAGCGGGGTCCTACGAGCAGTACTTC
NA	TRBV5-5	NA	TRBJ2-2	CASSMRDTGELFF	TGTGCCAGCAGCATGAGGGACACCGGGGAGCTGTTTTTT
NA	TRBV11-2	NA	TRBJ2-1	CASSFSGRYEQFF	TGTGCCAGCAGCTTTAGTGGGAGATATGAGCAGTTCTTC
TRBD1	TRBV10-3	once	TRBJ1-2	CAATAEGQGRYGYTF	TGTGCCGCTACCGCCGAAGGACAGGGGCGATATGGCTACACCTTC
NA	TRBV28	NA	TRBJ1-5	CASSSTGYLYSNQPQHF	TGTGCCAGCAGTTCCACGGGGTACCTGTATAGCAATCAGCCCCAGCATTTT
NA	TRBV4-1	NA	TRBJ1-6	CASSQDGRGNSPLHF	TGCGCCAGCAGCCAAGATGGGAGGGGTAATTCACCCCTCCACTTT
TRBD1	TRBV25-1	NA	TRBJ2-6	CASRSTGGDSGANVLTF	TGTGCCAGCCGCTCGACAGGGGGCGACTCTGGGGCCAACGTCCTGACTTTC
NA	TRBV28	NA	TRBJ1-2	CASSLRLRDTIYGYTF	TGTGCCAGCAGTTTACGACTACGGGACACCATTTATGGCTACACCTTC
TRBD1	TRBV5-1	NA	TRBJ1-1	CASSEEQGGYRMNTEAFF	TGCGCCAGCAGCGAGGAACAGGGGGGATATCGTATGAACACTGAAGCTTTCTTT
NA	TRBV10-1	few	TRBJ2-7	CASSESAEQYF	TGCGCCAGCAGTGAGTCAGCGGAGCAGTACTTC
NA	TRBV7-3	NA	TRBJ2-1	CASSSGTHYNEQFF	TGTGCCAGCAGCTCAGGGACACACTACAATGAGCAGTTCTTC
NA	TRBV5-5	once	TRBJ1-2	CASSLGLVVATWDGYTF	TGTGCCAGCAGCTTGGGACTCGTCGTGGCTACTTGGGATGGCTACACCTTC
NA	TRBV6-1	NA	TRBJ1-1	CASSVKMNTEAFF	TGTGCCAGCAGTGTAAAAATGAACACTGAAGCTTTCTTT
TRBD2	TRBV6-1	NA	TRBJ2-1	CASSGLAGGGYNEQFF	TGTGCCAGCAGTGGCCTAGCGGGAGGGGGGTACAATGAGCAGTTCTTC
NA	TRBV5-4	few	TRBJ2-7	CASSFATYEQYF	TGTGCCAGCAGCTTCGCTACCTACGAGCAGTACTTC